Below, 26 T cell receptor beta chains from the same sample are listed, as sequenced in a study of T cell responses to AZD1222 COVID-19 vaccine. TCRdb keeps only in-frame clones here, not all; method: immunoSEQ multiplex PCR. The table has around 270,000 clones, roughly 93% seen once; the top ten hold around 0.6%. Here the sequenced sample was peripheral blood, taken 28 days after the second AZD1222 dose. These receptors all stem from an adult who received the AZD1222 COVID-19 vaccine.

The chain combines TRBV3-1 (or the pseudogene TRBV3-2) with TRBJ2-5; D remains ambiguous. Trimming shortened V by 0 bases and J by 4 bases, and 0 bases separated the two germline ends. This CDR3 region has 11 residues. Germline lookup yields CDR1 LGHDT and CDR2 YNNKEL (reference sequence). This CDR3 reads CASSQEETQYF. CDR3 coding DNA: TGTGCCAGCAGCCAAGAAGAGACCCAGTACTTC.

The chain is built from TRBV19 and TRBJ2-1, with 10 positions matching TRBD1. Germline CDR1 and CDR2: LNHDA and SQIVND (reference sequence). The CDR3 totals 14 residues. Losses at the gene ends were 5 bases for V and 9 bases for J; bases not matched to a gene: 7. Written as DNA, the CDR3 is TGTGCCAGTAGTCTGGGACAGGGGATGGGTGAGCAGTTCTTC. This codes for CASSLGQGMGEQFF.

CDR3 in DNA: TGCGCCAGCAGCTCCACGGGGGGTACCTACAATGAGCAGTTCTTC. It specifies CASSSTGGTYNEQFF. The chain couples TRBV5-1 to TRBJ2-1; TRBD2 matches 7 bases. Unmatched junction bases numbered 5, after V lost 3 bases and J lost 2 bases. This CDR3 contains 15 residues. CDR1 is SGHRS, CDR2 YFSETQ, per germline.

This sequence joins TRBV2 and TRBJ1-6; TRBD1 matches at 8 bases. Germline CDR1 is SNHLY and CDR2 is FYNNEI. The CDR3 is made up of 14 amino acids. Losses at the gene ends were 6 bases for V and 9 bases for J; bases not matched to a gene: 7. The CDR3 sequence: CASRGGQGASPLHF. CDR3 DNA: TGTGCCAGCAGGGGTGGACAGGGAGCTTCACCCCTCCACTTT.

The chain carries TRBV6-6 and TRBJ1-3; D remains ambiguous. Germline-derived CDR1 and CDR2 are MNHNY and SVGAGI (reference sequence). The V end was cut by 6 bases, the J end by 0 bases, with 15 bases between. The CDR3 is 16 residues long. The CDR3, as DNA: TGTGCCAGCAGCACACCACAGAAAGGCTCTGGAAACACCATATATTTT. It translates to CASSTPQKGSGNTIYF.

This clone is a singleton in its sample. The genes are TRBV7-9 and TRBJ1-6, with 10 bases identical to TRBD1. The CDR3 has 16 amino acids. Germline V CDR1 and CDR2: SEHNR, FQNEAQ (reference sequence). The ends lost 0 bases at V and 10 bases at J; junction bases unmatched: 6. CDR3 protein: CASSLAGDRGQSPLHF. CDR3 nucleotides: TGTGCCAGCAGCTTAGCGGGGGACAGGGGACAATCACCCCTCCACTTT.

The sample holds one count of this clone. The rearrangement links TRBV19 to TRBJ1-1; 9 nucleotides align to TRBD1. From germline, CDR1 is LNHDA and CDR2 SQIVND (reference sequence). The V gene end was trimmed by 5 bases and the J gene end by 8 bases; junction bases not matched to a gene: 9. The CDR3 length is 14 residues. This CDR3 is CASSPGGTGKEAFF. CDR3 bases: TGTGCCAGTAGTCCCGGGGGGACAGGGAAGGAAGCTTTCTTT. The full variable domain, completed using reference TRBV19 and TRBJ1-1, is DGGITQSPKYLFRKEGQNVTLSCEQNLNHDAMYWYRQDPGQGLRLIYYSQIVNDFQKGDIAEGYSVSREKKESFPLTVTSAQKNPTAFYLCASSPGGTGKEAFFGQGTRLTVV.

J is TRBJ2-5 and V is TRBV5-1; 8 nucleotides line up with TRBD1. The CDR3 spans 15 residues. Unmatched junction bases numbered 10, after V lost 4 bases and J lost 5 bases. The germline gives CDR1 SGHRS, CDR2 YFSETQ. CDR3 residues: CASSQQGVSAETQYF. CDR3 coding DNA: TGCGCCAGCAGCCAACAGGGGGTTAGTGCGGAGACCCAGTACTTC.

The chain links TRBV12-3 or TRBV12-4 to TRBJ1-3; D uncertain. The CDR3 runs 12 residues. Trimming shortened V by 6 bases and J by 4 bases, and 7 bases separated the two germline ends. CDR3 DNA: TGTGCCAGCAGCCCCGGAGGAAACACCATATATTTT. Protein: CASSPGGNTIYF.

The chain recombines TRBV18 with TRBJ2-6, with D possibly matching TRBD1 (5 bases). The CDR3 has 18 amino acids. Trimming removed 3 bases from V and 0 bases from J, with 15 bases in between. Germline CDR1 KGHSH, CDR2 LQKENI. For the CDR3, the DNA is TGTGCCAGCTCACCTTTAGGACATTCCTCCTCTGGGGCCAACGTCCTGACTTTC. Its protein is CASSPLGHSSSGANVLTF.

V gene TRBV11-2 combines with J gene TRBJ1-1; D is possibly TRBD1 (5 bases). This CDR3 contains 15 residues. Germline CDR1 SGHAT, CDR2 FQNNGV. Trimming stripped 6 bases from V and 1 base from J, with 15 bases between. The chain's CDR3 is CASRHLRVRNTEAFF. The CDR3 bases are TGTGCCAGCAGACACCTCAGGGTTAGGAACACTGAAGCTTTCTTT.

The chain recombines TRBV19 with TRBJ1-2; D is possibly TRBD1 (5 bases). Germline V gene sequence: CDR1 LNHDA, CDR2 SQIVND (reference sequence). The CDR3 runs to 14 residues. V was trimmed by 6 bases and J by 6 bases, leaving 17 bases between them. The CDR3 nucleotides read TGTGCCAGTAGAGGATCGGGGGGGTCGAATGGCTACACCTTC. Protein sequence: CASRGSGGSNGYTF.

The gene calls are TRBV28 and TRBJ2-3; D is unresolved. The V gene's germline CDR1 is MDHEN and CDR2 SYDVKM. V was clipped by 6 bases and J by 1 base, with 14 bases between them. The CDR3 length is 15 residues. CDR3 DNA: TGTGCCAGCAGCCCCACCCCGGACCGCACAGATACGCAGTATTTT. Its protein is CASSPTPDRTDTQYF.

In DNA form, the CDR3 reads TGTGCCACCAGCCGATGGGACGGAGGATATTACTTC. Its translation: CATSRWDGGYYF. The genes are TRBV15 and TRBJ2-5, with D perhaps given as TRBD1 or TRBD2 (5 bases each). The CDR3 is 12 residues long. The germline V gene encodes CDR1 LNHNV and CDR2 YYDKDF (reference sequence). V gave up 5 bases and J gave up 14 bases, with 18 bases separating them.

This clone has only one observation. CDR3 in amino acids: CSASQLAGGRDTQYF. Written as DNA, the CDR3 is TGCAGTGCTAGTCAACTAGCGGGGGGGCGGGATACGCAGTATTTT. This sequence joins TRBV20-1 and TRBJ2-3; 13 bases are a match to TRBD2. Germline V lookup: CDR1 DFQATT, CDR2 SNEGSKA (reference sequence). The CDR3 sequence is 15 residues long. V was pared by 3 bases and J by 6 bases, with 6 bases of the junction left unmatched.

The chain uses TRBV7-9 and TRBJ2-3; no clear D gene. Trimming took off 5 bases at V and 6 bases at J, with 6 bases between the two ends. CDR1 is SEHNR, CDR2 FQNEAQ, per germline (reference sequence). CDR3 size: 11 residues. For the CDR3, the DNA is TGTGCCAGCAGCCCCGCGGATACGCAGTATTTT. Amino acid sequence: CASSPADTQYF.

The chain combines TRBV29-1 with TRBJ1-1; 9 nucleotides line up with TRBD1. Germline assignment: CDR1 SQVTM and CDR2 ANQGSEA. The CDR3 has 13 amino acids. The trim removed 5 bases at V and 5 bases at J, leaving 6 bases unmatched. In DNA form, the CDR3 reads TGCAGCGTTCCGGACAGGGGAGGGACTGAAGCTTTCTTT. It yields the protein CSVPDRGGTEAFF.

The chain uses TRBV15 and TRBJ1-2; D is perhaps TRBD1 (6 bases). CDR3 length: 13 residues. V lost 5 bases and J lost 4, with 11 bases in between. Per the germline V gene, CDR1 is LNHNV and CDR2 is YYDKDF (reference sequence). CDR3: CATSLGTSYGYTF. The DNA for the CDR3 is TGTGCCACCAGCCTCGGGACATCCTATGGCTACACCTTC.

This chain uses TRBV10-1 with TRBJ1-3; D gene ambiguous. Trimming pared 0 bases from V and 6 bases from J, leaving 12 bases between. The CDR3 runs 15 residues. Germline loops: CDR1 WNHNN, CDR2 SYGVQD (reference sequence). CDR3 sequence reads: CASSESPVLENTIYF. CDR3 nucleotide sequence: TGCGCCAGCAGTGAGTCACCGGTGCTAGAAAACACCATATATTTT.

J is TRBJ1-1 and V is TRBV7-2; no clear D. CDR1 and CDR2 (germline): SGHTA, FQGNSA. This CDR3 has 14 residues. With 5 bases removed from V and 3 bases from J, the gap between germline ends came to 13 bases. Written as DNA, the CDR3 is TGTGCCAGCAGCCCCAGGCATTGGGACACTGAAGCTTTCTTT. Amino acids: CASSPRHWDTEAFF.

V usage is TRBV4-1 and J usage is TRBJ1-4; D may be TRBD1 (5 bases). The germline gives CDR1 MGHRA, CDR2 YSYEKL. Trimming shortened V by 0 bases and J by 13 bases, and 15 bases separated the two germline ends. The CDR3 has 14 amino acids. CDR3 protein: CASSQEDRQRGLFF. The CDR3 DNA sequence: TGCGCCAGCAGCCAAGAGGACCGGCAGAGGGGACTGTTTTTT.

The CDR3 DNA follows: TGTGCCAGCAGTTCCGGAACTGAAGCTTTCTTT. It codes for CASSSGTEAFF. The V call is TRBV6-2 or TRBV6-3, the J call TRBJ1-1; D is uncertain. Germline lookup yields CDR1 MNHEY and CDR2 SVGEGT. The CDR3 sequence is 11 residues long. V was pared by 4 bases and J by 5 bases, with 5 bases between.

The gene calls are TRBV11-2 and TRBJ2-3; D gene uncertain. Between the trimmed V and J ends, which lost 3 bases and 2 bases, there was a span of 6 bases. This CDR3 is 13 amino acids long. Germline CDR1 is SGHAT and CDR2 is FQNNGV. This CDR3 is CASSFGLTDTQYF. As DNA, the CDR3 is TGTGCCAGCAGCTTCGGTCTCACAGATACGCAGTATTTT. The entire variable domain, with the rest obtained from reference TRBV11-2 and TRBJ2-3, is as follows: EAGVAQSPRYKIIEKRQSVAFWCNPISGHATLYWYQQILGQGPKLLIQFQNNGVVDDSQLPKDRFSAERLKGVDSTLKIQPAKLEDSAVYLCASSFGLTDTQYFGPGTRLTVL.

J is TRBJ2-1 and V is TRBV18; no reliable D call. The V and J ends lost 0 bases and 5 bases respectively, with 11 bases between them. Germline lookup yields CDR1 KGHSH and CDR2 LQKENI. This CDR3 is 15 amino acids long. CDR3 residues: CASSPPNNQHNEQFF. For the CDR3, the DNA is TGTGCCAGCTCACCACCGAATAACCAGCACAATGAGCAGTTCTTC.

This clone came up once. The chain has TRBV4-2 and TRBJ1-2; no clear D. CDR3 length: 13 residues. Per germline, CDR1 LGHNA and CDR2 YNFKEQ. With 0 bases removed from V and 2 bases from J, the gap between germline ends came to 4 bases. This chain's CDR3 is CASSQDGNYGYTF. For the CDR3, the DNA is TGTGCCAGCAGCCAAGACGGAAACTATGGCTACACCTTC.

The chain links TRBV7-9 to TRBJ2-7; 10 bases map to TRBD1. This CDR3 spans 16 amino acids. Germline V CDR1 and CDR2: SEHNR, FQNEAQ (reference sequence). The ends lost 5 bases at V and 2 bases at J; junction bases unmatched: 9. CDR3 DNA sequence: TGTGCCAGCAGCCCTCCCCCGGGACAGGGGCCCTACGAGCAGTACTTC. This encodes CASSPPPGQGPYEQYF.